The following is a T cell receptor (beta chain) sequence with its context. This sample stems from a study of shared clonotypes between healthy human individuals. About 30,000 T cell genomes, or approximately 300 ng DNA, went into replicate PCRs of unsorted PBMC. Libraries were prepared by immunoSEQ multiplex PCR; TCRdb keeps only in-frame clonotypes and omits some of them. Of some 470,000 clones in the sample, 76% are singletons; the top ten hold 10% to 15%. CDR1 and CDR2 (germline): ENHRY, SYGVKD. V dropped 8 bases and J dropped 1; count of bases not matched to a gene: 5. The CDR3 has 14 residues. Study donors comprised healthy, HIV-negative adults devoid of recent acute infection or vaccination.

This chain uses TRBV10-3 with TRBJ2-1, with 7 bases identical to TRBD2. This clonotype was obtained from a woman between 40 and 50 years old in good health. Some clones in this sample may be carry-over from other donors' samples. Input material: PBMCs. The CDR3 DNA reads TGTGCCATCGAAAGGGAGGGTTCCTACAATGAGCAGTTCTTC. Translation gives CAIEREGSYNEQFF.